This T cell receptor beta chain was obtained from a study of yellow fever vaccine responses in identical twins. This clonotype occurred a few times. CDR3 length: 12 amino acids. Losses at the gene ends were 5 bases for V and 7 bases for J; bases not matched to a gene: 4. TCRdb reprocessed the RT-PCR reads via MiXCR and lists one record per CDR3 protein. The sample lists several hundred distinct CDR3 sequences; 70% to 90% were seen once. Sequencing was performed on T cells from blood (PBMCs), unsorted or a sorted subset (not recorded which), taken before or after yellow fever vaccination (not recorded which). The receptor's source is a woman aged 18-29 years who received the yellow fever vaccine. The V call is TRBV12-3 or TRBV12-4, the J call TRBJ1-1, with TRBD1 matching over 7 bases. DNA of the CDR3: TGTGCCAGCAGTCGACAGGGTGGTGAAGCTTTCTTT. It is translated as CASSRQGGEAFF.